The TCR beta chain under discussion was sequenced for a study of blood T cells in healthy people across ages. Overall study results and limits: From one million sequenced T cells, diversity estimates were lower bounds.

With a J-beta primer mix and a sample-barcoded 5' primer, a second PCR ran roughly 6 to 11 cycles. TCRdb re-called the 5' RACE reads through MiXCR, storing one row per CDR3 protein. The table has fewer than 2 million distinct CDR3 sequences, approximately 40% seen once; the top ten hold around 23%. V lost 0 bases and J lost 8; bases outside the gene matches: 2. The CDR3 loop spans 14 amino acids. Remarks on this clonotype: Its antigen is unidentified.

The sequenced sample was blood. The receptor's source is a human donor in good health. The V and J genes are TRBV12-3 or TRBV12-4 and TRBJ2-3; TRBD2 matches 10 bases. The CDR3 nucleotides read TGTGCCAGCAGTTTAGCTAGCGGGGGGAGTACGCAGTATTTT. As protein: CASSLASGGSTQYF.